The 19 T cell receptor beta chains reported below all come from one sample, sequenced in a study of blood T cells in healthy people across ages. A sample-barcoded 5' primer and a J-beta primer mix were used in a second PCR of roughly 6 to 11 cycles. From the 5' RACE reads, TCRdb called clonotypes with MiXCR, one entry per CDR3 protein. Of fewer than 900,000 distinct CDR3 sequences in the sample, approximately 39% were seen once. The sample comprised blood. These receptors were taken from an older woman in good health.

Points on this clonotype: This may come from a read error, since a much larger clone is one base off. This sequence joins TRBV7-2 and TRBJ2-1; 9 positions agree with TRBD1. Germline values: CDR1 SGHTA, CDR2 FQGNSA. Unmatched junction bases numbered 16, after V lost 4 bases and J lost 0 bases. The CDR3 spans 20 residues. The CDR3 spells CASSSMAGTGTLSSYNEQFF. The CDR3 region has the DNA TGTGCCAGCAGCTCCATGGCCGGGACAGGGACTTTGAGCTCCTACAATGAGCAGTTCTTC.

This clonotype appeared a few times. The gene calls are TRBV20-1 and TRBJ2-6, with unresolved D. The V end lost 1 base, the J end lost 0 bases, and 10 bases lay between the germline ends. The CDR3 covers 16 residues. In germline, CDR1 is DFQATT, CDR2 SNEGSKA (reference sequence). The CDR3 DNA is TGCAGTGCTAGAGCCGACATGGCCTCTGGGGCCAACGTCCTGACTTTC. This codes for CSARADMASGANVLTF.

This clonotype was seen once. This chain joins TRBV14 and TRBJ2-1; 14 bases line up with TRBD2. Germline CDR1 reads SGHDN; CDR2 reads FVKESK. With V trimmed by 3 bases and J by 7 bases, 11 bases remained unmatched. The CDR3 totals 18 residues. The CDR3 reads CASSHLPGLAGVLNEQFF. The CDR3 DNA follows: TGTGCCAGCAGCCACCTCCCGGGACTAGCGGGAGTTTTAAATGAGCAGTTCTTC.

The chain has TRBV20-1 and TRBJ1-2; possible D gene TRBD1, 5 bases. This CDR3 region has 13 residues. Germline V gives CDR1 DFQATT, CDR2 SNEGSKA (reference sequence). The ends were cut back, 3 bases at V and 5 bases at J, with 13 bases in the middle. DNA for the CDR3: TGCAGTGCTAGTCTCAGCCGGGGGTATGGCTACACCTTC. It specifies CSASLSRGYGYTF.

In nucleotides, the CDR3 is TGTGCCATCAGTGAGGGACAGCCAGCCCTTGTACCCAAAAACATTCAGTACTTC. Translating gives CAISEGQPALVPKNIQYF. The V gene is TRBV10-3, the J gene TRBJ2-5; a weak D match, TRBD1 (6 bases). Near its end, the DNA agrees better with TRBJ2-4, so the J call may be wrong. The CDR3 is 18 residues long. Germline V gene sequence: CDR1 ENHRY, CDR2 SYGVKD.

The chain links TRBV7-9 to TRBJ2-7; D may be TRBD2 (5 bases). The germline V and J ends were trimmed by 4 bases and 0 bases, with 10 bases remaining between them. Germline V gene data show CDR1 as SEHNR and CDR2 as FQNEAQ (reference sequence). The CDR3 runs to 14 residues. The chain's CDR3 is CASSSQGLSYEQYF. The CDR3 bases are TGTGCCAGCAGCTCCCAAGGACTCTCCTACGAGCAGTACTTC.

This clonotype was seen only a few times. This chain uses TRBV20-1 with TRBJ2-7, with TRBD2 matching 12 bases. Trimming removed 3 bases from V and 6 bases from J; junction bases left unmatched: 9. The CDR3 covers 15 residues. In germline, CDR1 is DFQATT, CDR2 SNEGSKA (reference sequence). CDR3 in DNA: TGCAGTGCTAGTGACTCTAGCGGGGGGGGAATCGAGCAGTACTTC. This sequence encodes CSASDSSGGGIEQYF.

This chain connects TRBV6-1 to TRBJ2-6; D is possibly TRBD1 (6 bases). The CDR3 is 18 amino acids. The V gene's germline CDR1 is MNHNS and CDR2 SASEGT. With 7 bases removed from V and 0 bases from J, the gap between germline ends came to 19 bases. The CDR3 nucleotides read TGTGCCAGCATCCGAGTCCGGGACACCAACTCTGGGGCCAACGTCCTGACTTTC. It encodes CASIRVRDTNSGANVLTF.

The chain combines TRBV29-1 with TRBJ2-5; 13 bases agree with TRBD2. The trim removed 5 bases at V and 0 bases at J, leaving 6 bases unmatched. This CDR3 region has 16 residues. Germline V lookup: CDR1 SQVTM, CDR2 ANQGSEA. CDR3 in DNA: TGCAGCGTTTTCGGGACTAGCGGGGCGTACCAAGAGACCCAGTACTTC. It specifies CSVFGTSGAYQETQYF.

This clonotype occurred a few times. The rearrangement joins TRBV5-5 to TRBJ2-1; tentative D call: TRBD2 (5 bases). Germline CDR1 is SGHKS and CDR2 is YYEKEE (reference sequence). Trimming took off 1 base at V and 2 bases at J, with 10 bases between the two ends. The CDR3 is 15 residues long. The CDR3 DNA follows: TGTGCCAGCAGCTTGCAGGACTGGACCTACAATGAGCAGTTCTTC. Its protein is CASSLQDWTYNEQFF.

This clonotype was detected a few times. The rearrangement links TRBV20-1 to TRBJ2-1; tentatively, D is TRBD2 (5 bases). The CDR3 has 13 residues. The germline V gene encodes CDR1 DFQATT and CDR2 SNEGSKA (reference sequence). Trimming removed 5 bases at V and 8 bases at J, with 16 bases between. CDR3 sequence reads: CSAPRPPRDEQFF. The CDR3 region has the DNA TGCAGTGCTCCCCGGCCTCCGCGGGATGAGCAGTTCTTC.

The chain joins TRBV6-6 to TRBJ1-5, with D uncertain. V was shortened by 4 bases and J by 0 bases, with 7 bases between the two germline ends. The CDR3 has 14 residues. Germline V lookup: CDR1 MNHNY, CDR2 SVGAGI (reference sequence). The CDR3 DNA reads as TGTGCCAGCAGTTCCAAATATAGCAATCAGCCCCAGCATTTT. This codes for CASSSKYSNQPQHF.

This clonotype came up a few times. This chain uses TRBV28 with TRBJ2-5; 10 nucleotides agree with TRBD2. This CDR3 has 14 amino acids. The junction had 2 bases not matched to a gene; V was cut back by 3 bases and J by 4 bases. Germline-derived CDR1 and CDR2 are MDHEN and SYDVKM. CDR3 amino acids: CASSFLAGGETQYF. Here the CDR3 DNA reads TGTGCCAGCAGTTTTTTAGCGGGAGGAGAGACCCAGTACTTC.

The chain is built from TRBV5-1 and TRBJ2-2; the match to TRBD1 covers 9 bases. This CDR3 is built from 15 residues. With V trimmed by 4 bases and J by 4 bases, 5 bases remained unmatched. Germline values: CDR1 SGHRS, CDR2 YFSETQ. The CDR3 coding sequence is TGCGCCAGCAGCATCGGGACAGGGTTCACCGGGGAGCTGTTTTTT. Translation: CASSIGTGFTGELFF.

The chain recombines TRBV6-5 with TRBJ2-7; D could derive from TRBD1 or TRBD2 (5 bases each). CDR3 length: 15 residues. Trimming pared 0 bases from V and 5 bases from J, leaving 14 bases between. The germline V gene encodes CDR1 MNHEY and CDR2 SVGAGI. The CDR3 nucleotides are TGTGCCAGCAGTTACTCGGACGGGGACCGGGACGAGCAGTACTTC. It translates to CASSYSDGDRDEQYF.

This clonotype occurred a few times. The chain combines TRBV24-1 with TRBJ2-7; D is possibly TRBD1 (6 bases). Trimming removed 4 bases from V and 3 bases from J, with 12 bases in between. CDR3 length: 14 residues. Germline V gene lookup returns CDR1 KGHDR and CDR2 SFDVKD. The CDR3, as DNA: TGTGCCACCAGTGACTCCGGACAGTACTACGAGCAGTACTTC. This gives the protein CATSDSGQYYEQYF.

This chain connects TRBV12-3 or TRBV12-4 to TRBJ2-1; 7 positions agree with TRBD2. V lost 3 bases and J lost 7; bases outside the gene matches: 9. The CDR3 covers 15 residues. CDR3: CASSFGGSLGNEQFF. The CDR3 nucleotides read TGTGCCAGCAGTTTTGGCGGGAGCCTGGGGAATGAGCAGTTCTTC.

Of note for this clonotype: Germline is not matched at one junction end, which may reflect a read error. This chain connects TRBV6-5 to TRBJ2-1; D is unresolved. The CDR3 contains 15 residues. CDR1 and CDR2 (germline): MNHEY, SVGAGI. The CDR3 DNA reads as TGTGCCAGCAGTCCCCTCGGTAGCTCCTACAATAAGCAGTTCTTC. Translating gives CASSPLGSSYNKQFF.

This clonotype occurred a few times. The CDR3 spells CASSVVAGEQFF. The CDR3 region has the DNA TGTGCCAGCAGCGTAGTGGCGGGAGAGCAGTTCTTC. The V and J genes are TRBV9 and TRBJ2-1; tentatively, D is TRBD2 (6 bases). The germline V and J ends were trimmed by 0 bases and 10 bases, with 8 bases remaining between them. Per the germline V gene, CDR1 is SGDLS and CDR2 is YYNGEE. This CDR3 has 12 residues.